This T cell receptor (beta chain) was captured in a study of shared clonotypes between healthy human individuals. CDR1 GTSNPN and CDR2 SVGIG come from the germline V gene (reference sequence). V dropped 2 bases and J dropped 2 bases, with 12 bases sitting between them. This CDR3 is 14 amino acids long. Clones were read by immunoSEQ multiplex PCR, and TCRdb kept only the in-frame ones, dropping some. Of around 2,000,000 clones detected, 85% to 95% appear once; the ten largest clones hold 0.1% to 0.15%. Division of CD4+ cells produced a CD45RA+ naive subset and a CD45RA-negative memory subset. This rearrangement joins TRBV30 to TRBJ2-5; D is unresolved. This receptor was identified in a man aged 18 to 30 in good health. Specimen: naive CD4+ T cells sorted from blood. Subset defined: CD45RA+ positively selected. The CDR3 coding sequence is TGTGCCTGGAGTCAGAATTATGGGCAAGAGACCCAGTACTTC. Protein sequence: CAWSQNYGQETQYF.